The 24 T cell receptor beta chains below were found in one sample sequenced in a study of beta chain features in type 1 diabetes. Study-level points and caveats: TCRB CDR3 length was moderately but significantly reduced in all four CD4+ subsets of Type 1 diabetes patients.

These TCRs are of unknown antigen specificity. Reverse transcription of all isolated RNA meant that expressed TCRB transcripts were sequenced. TCRdb's copy holds only in-frame clones and misses some; the assay was immunoSEQ multiplex PCR. The sample has hundreds of thousands of clones; 11% to 15% are singletons. Sequencing input: naive CD4+ T cells from blood. Source of these receptors: a man between 18 and 35 years old with type 1 diabetes.

In DNA form, the CDR3 reads TGTGCCAGTAGTATGACCCCAGGGAGCATGAACACTGAAGCTTTCTTT. This gives the protein CASSMTPGSMNTEAFF. The chain combines TRBV19 with TRBJ1-1; D might be TRBD1 (5 bases). This CDR3 spans 16 amino acids. The V gene lost 3 bases and the J gene lost 0 bases, with 14 bases spanning the gap. The germline V gene encodes CDR1 LNHDA and CDR2 SQIVND (reference sequence).

The V call is TRBV30, the J call TRBJ1-4, with TRBD1 matching 7 bases. Looked up from germline, CDR1 is GTSNPN and CDR2 is SVGIG (reference sequence). The CDR3 totals 12 residues. The V and J ends lost 3 bases and 14 bases, in that order; junction bases with no gene match: 9. Here the CDR3 reads CAWRDGGQFLFF. CDR3 sequence (DNA): TGTGCCTGGAGAGACGGGGGACAGTTCCTGTTTTTT.

As concerns this clone: Additional DNA sequences in this sample encode the identical CDR3. The V gene is TRBV7-2, the J gene TRBJ2-5; 8 nucleotides align to TRBD2. With V trimmed by 1 base and J by 2 bases, 0 bases remained unmatched. Per the germline V gene, CDR1 is SGHTA and CDR2 is FQGNSA. This CDR3 is built from 14 residues. The CDR3 here is CASSLGGGQETQYF. The CDR3 bases are TGTGCCAGCAGCTTAGGCGGGGGGCAAGAGACCCAGTACTTC. The whole variable domain, remainder taken from reference TRBV7-2 and TRBJ2-5, is GAGVSQSPSNKVTEKGKDVELRCDPISGHTALYWYRQSLGQGLEFLIYFQGNSAPDKSGLPSDRFSAERTGGSVSTLTIQRTQQEDSAVYLCASSLGGGQETQYFGPGTRLLVL.

This clone has a handful of counts. This CDR3 is CASSNYHPEQFF. CDR3 sequence (DNA): TGTGCCAGTAGCAACTACCACCCCGAGCAGTTCTTC. This chain uses TRBV19 with TRBJ2-1; D gene unclear. The ends were cut back, 6 bases at V and 10 bases at J, with 13 bases in the middle. There are 12 residues in the CDR3. From germline, CDR1 is LNHDA and CDR2 SQIVND (reference sequence).

The chain couples TRBV4-3 to TRBJ2-7; D remains ambiguous. Germline CDR1 LGHNA, CDR2 YSLEER. CDR3 length: 15 amino acids. The V gene lost 0 bases and the J gene lost 6 bases, with 15 bases spanning the gap. CDR3 region: CASSQERQVNGEQYF. DNA of the CDR3: TGCGCCAGCAGCCAAGAGCGCCAGGTTAATGGCGAGCAGTACTTC.

The chain recombines TRBV6-5 with TRBJ2-5; D is ambiguous. V gave up 5 bases and J gave up 7 bases, with 11 bases separating them. Germline V gives CDR1 MNHEY, CDR2 SVGAGI. There are 12 residues in the CDR3. The CDR3 is CASSQPWGTQYF. In nucleotides, the CDR3 is TGTGCCAGCAGTCAGCCGTGGGGGACCCAGTACTTC.

V gene TRBV9 combines with J gene TRBJ2-7; D possibly corresponds to TRBD1 (5 bases). V was clipped by 0 bases and J by 1 base, with 14 bases between them. Germline V gene sequence: CDR1 SGDLS, CDR2 YYNGEE. This CDR3 comprises 16 residues. Here the CDR3 reads CASSVEGVSPSYEQYF. The CDR3 DNA sequence: TGTGCCAGCAGCGTAGAAGGGGTCTCCCCATCCTACGAGCAGTACTTC.

This clone has more than one count but fewer than ten. The rearrangement uses TRBV7-2 and TRBJ1-4; D uncertain. The V gene's germline CDR1 is SGHTA and CDR2 FQGNSA. This CDR3 has 15 amino acids. V was trimmed by 10 bases and J by 0 bases, leaving 15 bases between them. CDR3 amino acids: CATTTRSSTNEKLFF. In DNA, the CDR3 is TGTGCCACTACGACTAGGTCGTCAACTAATGAAAAACTGTTTTTT.

This clone came up once. The rearrangement joins TRBV7-3 to TRBJ2-2; 7 bases agree with TRBD2. The trim removed 5 bases at V and 2 bases at J, leaving 8 bases unmatched. Per the germline V gene, CDR1 is SGHTA and CDR2 is FQGTGA. The CDR3 consists of 16 residues. The CDR3 bases are TGTGCCAGCAGCGACGGGGGGACTACTAACACCGGGGAGCTGTTTTTT. Protein: CASSDGGTTNTGELFF.

As regards this clone: At one of its ends the junction is not consistent with the germline gene, which may arise from a read error. This chain links TRBV7-7 with TRBJ2-2; D is unresolved. The CDR3 totals 14 residues. Per the germline V gene, CDR1 is SSHAT and CDR2 is FNYEAQ (reference sequence). This CDR3 reads CASSFQANTGELFF. CDR3 sequence (DNA): TGTGCTAGCAGCTTCCAGGCGAACACCGGGGAGCTGTTTTTT.

This clone was detected only a few times. V is TRBV19 and J is TRBJ1-5; D gene uncertain. With 3 bases removed from V and 1 base from J, the gap between germline ends came to 10 bases. The CDR3 spans 15 residues. Germline CDR1 is LNHDA and CDR2 is SQIVND (reference sequence). This CDR3 reads CASSIEGVSNQPQHF. DNA for the CDR3: TGTGCCAGTAGTATCGAGGGCGTGAGCAATCAGCCCCAGCATTTT.

The chain joins TRBV5-4 to TRBJ2-1, with D perhaps matching TRBD1 or TRBD2 (5 bases each). The CDR3 loop spans 16 amino acids. V lost 3 bases and J 4 bases, leaving 17 bases between the germline ends. CDR1 SGHNT and CDR2 YYREEE come from the germline V gene (reference sequence). This CDR3 reads CASSSDGDGLYNEQFF. Here the CDR3 DNA reads TGTGCCAGCAGCTCAGATGGGGACGGGCTATACAATGAGCAGTTCTTC.

The sample holds a few counts of this clone. J is TRBJ1-1 and V is TRBV9; D gene unclear. Trimming pared 4 bases from V and 0 bases from J, leaving 13 bases between. This CDR3 spans 15 amino acids. Looked up from germline, CDR1 is SGDLS and CDR2 is YYNGEE. The CDR3 sequence is CASSREGILNTEAFF. Here the CDR3 DNA reads TGTGCCAGCAGCCGGGAAGGGATATTGAACACTGAAGCTTTCTTT. The full variable domain, with the rest looked up from reference TRBV9 and TRBJ1-1, is DSGVTQTPKHLITATGQRVTLRCSPRSGDLSVYWYQQSLDQGLQFLIQYYNGEERAKGNILERFSAQQFPDLHSELNLSSLELGDSALYFCASSREGILNTEAFFGQGTRLTVV.

This clone was detected only a few times. The chain combines TRBV9 with TRBJ1-1; no firm D call. Germline V gives CDR1 SGDLS, CDR2 YYNGEE. Between the trimmed V and J ends, which lost 0 bases and 0 bases, there was a span of 12 bases. CDR3 size: 16 residues. The CDR3 spells CASSVVGDTMNTEAFF. CDR3 in DNA: TGTGCCAGCAGCGTAGTAGGAGACACCATGAACACTGAAGCTTTCTTT.

This clone was counted only a few times. This sample also contains other DNA sequences that code for the same CDR3. The J gene is TRBJ1-1, the V gene TRBV30; D remains unclear. CDR1 and CDR2 from the germline V gene are GTSNPN and SVGIG (reference sequence). The CDR3 loop spans 12 amino acids. V lost 3 bases and J 0 bases, leaving 5 bases between the germline ends. The CDR3, as DNA: TGTGCCTGGAGCGTATTGAACACTGAAGCTTTCTTT. This codes for CAWSVLNTEAFF.

The CDR3 here is CASRQGLLNEQFF. The CDR3 nucleotides read TGTGCCAGTAGACAGGGCTTATTAAATGAGCAGTTCTTC. The chain employs TRBV19 and TRBJ2-1, with a possible D match to TRBD1 (6 bases). Trimming left V 6 bases short and J 7 bases short, with 13 bases between. CDR1 and CDR2 from the germline V gene are LNHDA and SQIVND (reference sequence). The CDR3 has 13 residues.

This clone came up a few times. The chain employs TRBV11-1 and TRBJ2-5; possible D gene TRBD1, 6 bases. V was pared by 6 bases and J by 0 bases, with 11 bases between. Germline CDR1 is SGHAT and CDR2 is FQDESV (reference sequence). The CDR3 is 14 residues long. CDR3 sequence reads: CASRAGTYQETQYF. CDR3 coding DNA: TGTGCCAGCAGAGCCGGGACATACCAAGAGACCCAGTACTTC.

This clone was seen a few times. The chain employs TRBV29-1 and TRBJ2-5, with D possibly being TRBD1 (6 bases). The CDR3 runs 15 residues. Germline V gene data show CDR1 as SQVTM and CDR2 as ANQGSEA. The V end was cut by 4 bases, the J end by 2 bases, with 17 bases between. This chain's CDR3 is CSVAPGQTSQETQYF. The CDR3 bases are TGCAGCGTTGCCCCGGGACAAACCTCGCAAGAGACCCAGTACTTC.

Concerning this clone itself: The sample contains more than one DNA sequence encoding this CDR3. The chain carries TRBV30 and TRBJ2-3; D is undetermined. The CDR3 sequence is 13 residues long. The V and J ends lost 3 bases and 0 bases respectively, with 7 bases between them. In germline, CDR1 is GTSNPN, CDR2 SVGIG (reference sequence). In DNA form, the CDR3 reads TGTGCCTGGAGACTCCCTAGCACAGATACGCAGTATTTT. Translating gives CAWRLPSTDTQYF.

V usage is TRBV4-1 and J usage is TRBJ2-1, with 8 bases matching TRBD2. Germline V lookup: CDR1 MGHRA, CDR2 YSYEKL. V shed 4 bases and J 6 bases; nucleotides not matched to a gene: 11. The CDR3 runs to 16 residues. CDR3 protein: CASSRYGVAGSNEQFF. In DNA, the CDR3 is TGCGCCAGCAGCCGCTACGGAGTAGCGGGGAGCAATGAGCAGTTCTTC.

The chain joins TRBV4-1 to TRBJ1-2; D uncertain. The V end lost 0 bases, the J end lost 6 bases, and 17 bases lay between the germline ends. The germline V gene has CDR1 MGHRA and CDR2 YSYEKL. The CDR3 is 16 residues long. This CDR3 reads CASSQDLAGRQDGYTF. The CDR3 DNA reads as TGCGCCAGCAGCCAAGATTTAGCAGGTCGTCAGGATGGCTACACCTTC.

V gene TRBV10-1 combines with J gene TRBJ2-7; D might be TRBD1 (6 bases). This CDR3 is 15 amino acids long. V gave up 5 bases and J gave up 2 bases, with 16 bases separating them. The germline gives CDR1 WNHNN, CDR2 SYGVQD (reference sequence). The CDR3 coding sequence is TGCGCCAGCAGTAACTGGCCAGGGGCTACCTACGAGCAGTACTTC. This sequence encodes CASSNWPGATYEQYF.

The chain recombines TRBV27 with TRBJ1-2; D is ambiguous. The CDR3 has 13 residues. Germline CDR1 and CDR2: MNHEY and SMNVEV (reference sequence). With 6 bases removed from V and 7 bases from J, the gap between germline ends came to 15 bases. The DNA for the CDR3 is TGTGCCAGCAGGACTTCGAGGAAAGGTGGCTACACCTTC. Protein product: CASRTSRKGGYTF.

The V call is TRBV20-1, the J call TRBJ2-7; possible D gene TRBD2, 6 bases. With 7 bases removed from V and 7 bases from J, the gap between germline ends came to 11 bases. This CDR3 is 10 amino acids long. Per the germline V gene, CDR1 is DFQATT and CDR2 is SNEGSKA (reference sequence). Here the CDR3 reads CSVPRGEQYF. As DNA, the CDR3 is TGCAGTGTCCCCCGGGGGGAGCAGTACTTC.